The 14 T cell receptor beta chains below all came from one sample that was sequenced in a study of blood T cell repertoires in COVID-19. TCRdb's copy holds only in-frame clones and misses some; the assay was immunoSEQ multiplex PCR. The data show about 50,000 clones, 88% seen once. Sequenced: peripheral blood. These receptors all stem from a human donor with active COVID-19. The donor label of this sample is uncertain.

V is TRBV7-2 and J is TRBJ1-2; D possibly corresponds to TRBD1 (5 bases). CDR3 length equals 18 residues. With 5 bases removed from V and 4 bases from J, the gap between germline ends came to 26 bases. Germline V lookup: CDR1 SGHTA, CDR2 FQGNSA. The CDR3 sequence is CASSPSPYRRRGIYGYTF. CDR3 DNA: TGTGCCAGCAGCCCATCTCCCTATAGGCGGAGGGGAATCTATGGCTACACCTTC. The entire variable domain, with the rest obtained from reference TRBV7-2 and TRBJ1-2, is as follows: GAGVSQSPSNKVTEKGKDVELRCDPISGHTALYWYRQSLGQGLEFLIYFQGNSAPDKSGLPSDRFSAERTGGSVSTLTIQRTQQEDSAVYLCASSPSPYRRRGIYGYTFGSGTRLTVV.

This chain joins TRBV10-3 and TRBJ2-2; 8 bases agree with TRBD1. CDR1 is ENHRY, CDR2 SYGVKD, per germline. The CDR3 covers 15 residues. V trimming: 5 bases; J trimming: 2 bases; junction bases outside the gene matches: 4. The CDR3, as DNA: TGTGCCATCAGTCAGACAGGGGTAAACACCGGGGAGCTGTTTTTT. Translated, it gives CAISQTGVNTGELFF.

The chain carries TRBV28 and TRBJ2-5, with D hard to call. The CDR3 has 15 residues. V shed 2 bases and J shed 0 bases, with 10 bases lying between them. Germline CDR1 is MDHEN and CDR2 is SYDVKM. The CDR3: CASSLPQQYQETQYF. CDR3 DNA sequence: TGTGCCAGCAGTTTACCCCAACAGTACCAAGAGACCCAGTACTTC.

The rearrangement links TRBV11-2 to TRBJ2-1, with D possibly matching TRBD2 (5 bases). This CDR3 comprises 15 residues. V lost 1 base, J lost 0 bases, and 7 bases lay in between. The V gene's germline CDR1 is SGHAT and CDR2 FQNNGV. The DNA for the CDR3 is TGTGCCAGCAGCTTAGCGGGGAGCTCCTACAATGAGCAGTTCTTC. This codes for CASSLAGSSYNEQFF.

CDR3 bases: TGCAGCGTATCGGGACAGGGGGATAAACTGTTTTTT. Its translation: CSVSGQGDKLFF. This rearrangement joins TRBV29-1 to TRBJ1-4; TRBD1 matches 11 bases. Germline loops: CDR1 SQVTM, CDR2 ANQGSEA. This CDR3 comprises 12 residues. The V gene end was trimmed by 6 bases and the J gene end by 11 bases; junction bases not matched to a gene: 5.

This chain joins TRBV5-4 and TRBJ1-5, with D perhaps matching TRBD1 (6 bases). From germline, CDR1 is SGHNT and CDR2 YYREEE (reference sequence). Trimming shortened V by 0 bases and J by 3 bases, and 10 bases separated the two germline ends. The CDR3 is 15 amino acids. The CDR3 nucleotides are TGTGCCAGCAGCTTGGGGCCAGGGGACAATCAGCCCCAGCATTTT. This sequence encodes CASSLGPGDNQPQHF.

The chain uses TRBV4-3 and TRBJ2-3; 7 bases are a match to TRBD2. Germline V gene data show CDR1 as LGHNA and CDR2 as YSLEER. CDR3 length equals 21 residues. V was pared by 0 bases and J by 1 base, with 19 bases of the junction left unmatched. CDR3: CASSQEPLGGASGTGTDTQYF. CDR3 in DNA: TGCGCCAGCAGCCAAGAGCCGTTGGGAGGGGCAAGCGGGACGGGCACAGATACGCAGTATTTT.

The rearrangement uses TRBV28 and TRBJ2-1; 10 nucleotides match TRBD2. CDR3 length: 16 amino acids. The J segment lost 6 bases and the V segment lost 2 bases, leaving 7 bases of the junction unmatched. Germline V lookup: CDR1 MDHEN, CDR2 SYDVKM. CDR3 sequence: CASSLPGTSVFNEQFF. In DNA, the CDR3 is TGTGCCAGCAGTTTACCCGGGACTAGCGTATTCAATGAGCAGTTCTTC.

The chain uses TRBV6-2 or TRBV6-3 and TRBJ2-5; 9 bases align to TRBD1. The CDR3 is made up of 13 amino acids. J was trimmed by 4 bases and V by 5 bases; bases with no gene match: 2. The germline V gene has CDR1 MNHEY and CDR2 SVGEGT. This CDR3 reads CASSDRGGETQYF. For the CDR3, the DNA is TGTGCCAGCAGTGACAGGGGGGGAGAGACCCAGTACTTC.

This clone was seen a single time. This chain joins TRBV18 and TRBJ2-1, with D perhaps TRBD2 (6 bases). This CDR3 is built from 15 residues. V lost 3 bases and J 4 bases, leaving 13 bases between the germline ends. The V gene's germline CDR1 is KGHSH and CDR2 LQKENI. Written as DNA, the CDR3 is TGTGCCAGCTCACCTGGGACTGGAGGATACAATGAGCAGTTCTTC. Amino acid sequence: CASSPGTGGYNEQFF.

This sequence joins TRBV9 and TRBJ2-6; D not resolved. The CDR3 runs 14 residues. Per germline, CDR1 SGDLS and CDR2 YYNGEE. The V and J ends lost 3 bases and 3 bases respectively, with 7 bases between them. CDR3 residues: CASSGQGGANVLTF. The CDR3 DNA is TGTGCCAGCAGCGGACAAGGTGGGGCCAACGTCCTGACTTTC.

The chain couples TRBV7-3 to TRBJ2-1, with TRBD2 matching over 8 bases. CDR3 length: 15 residues. V lost 9 bases and J lost 5; bases outside the gene matches: 12. Germline V gene lookup returns CDR1 SGHTA and CDR2 FQGTGA. The CDR3 bases are TGTGCCAGTCGCGAAGTAGCGGGAAGGGACAATGAGCAGTTCTTC. Amino acid sequence: CASREVAGRDNEQFF.

The V call is TRBV27, the J call TRBJ2-1; TRBD2 matches 13 bases. The germline gives CDR1 MNHEY, CDR2 SMNVEV (reference sequence). The V and J ends lost 5 bases and 0 bases, in that order; junction bases with no gene match: 16. There are 21 residues in the CDR3. DNA of the CDR3: TGTGCCAGCAGTGCTCGTATACGGGGACTAGCGGGAAGGAGCTCCTACAATGAGCAGTTCTTC. Its translation is CASSARIRGLAGRSSYNEQFF.

The chain joins TRBV7-2 to TRBJ2-3; D is perhaps TRBD2 (6 bases). This CDR3 region has 14 residues. Germline CDR1 SGHTA, CDR2 FQGNSA. V lost 5 bases and J 2 bases, leaving 11 bases between the germline ends. The CDR3 bases are TGTGCCAGCAGCCCGGGACTTAACACAGATACGCAGTATTTT. Its protein product is CASSPGLNTDTQYF.